A selection of T cell receptor beta chains follows, all from one sample in a study of cytomegalovirus exposure and HLA in healthy donors. Using immunoSEQ multiplex PCR, the repertoire was profiled, and TCRdb retains in-frame clones only, with some absent. The repertoire has around 400,000 clones, about nine tenths of them found once; the top ten carry about 0.8%. Sequenced input: PBMCs. These receptors originate from a woman aged 18-30 years in good health and CMV-seronegative. CDR3s include the opening cysteine and the closing phenylalanine or tryptophan. The D gene is left open where the match is weak. Expanded clones are given a class, and other clones once, few, many or no size at all.

d_gene,j_gene,v_gene,len,abundance,CDR3aa,CDR3nt
TRBD1,TRBJ1-2,TRBV27,16,NA,CASSLTPGTGDYGYTF,TGTGCCAGCAGTTTAACCCCCGGGACAGGGGATTATGGCTACACCTTC
TRBD2,TRBJ2-7,TRBV28,14,NA,CASIERGVSYEQYF,TGTGCCAGCATCGAACGGGGGGTTTCCTACGAGCAGTACTTC
NA,TRBJ2-5,TRBV14,14,medium-sized,CASSQVGRLETQYF,TGTGCCAGCAGCCAAGTGGGCCGCTTGGAGACCCAGTACTTC
NA,TRBJ2-3,TRBV7-8,12,NA,CASSLYTDTQYF,TGTGCCAGCAGCCTTTACACAGATACGCAGTATTTT
NA,TRBJ2-3,TRBV28,14,NA,CASSLGGSTDTQYF,TGTGCCAGCAGTTTGGGCGGGAGCACAGATACGCAGTATTTT
NA,TRBJ2-7,TRBV7-9,14,NA,CASSLQVGATEQYF,TGTGCCAGCAGCTTACAGGTTGGCGCAACCGAGCAGTACTTC
NA,TRBJ1-2,TRBV15,14,once,CATSAMDTSYGYTF,TGTGCCACCAGCGCTATGGACACCTCCTATGGCTACACCTTC
NA,TRBJ2-7,TRBV21-1,15,once,CASLYSRDSSYEQYF,TGTGCCAGTTTATACTCTCGGGACAGCTCCTACGAGCAGTACTTC
NA,TRBJ2-3,TRBV7-6,14,NA,CASSLPIGTDTQYF,TGTGCCAGCAGCTTACCTATCGGCACAGATACGCAGTATTTT
NA,TRBJ2-3,TRBV14,14,once,CASSQEGHARERYF,TGTGCCAGCAGCCAAGAGGGCCACGCGAGAGAGAGGTATTTT
NA,TRBJ2-6,TRBV27,13,once,CASSFGGANVLTF,TGTGCCAGCAGTTTTGGCGGGGCCAACGTCCTGACTTTC
NA,TRBJ1-5,TRBV7-3,15,NA,CASSFNPQGNQPQHF,TGTGCCAGCAGCTTTAACCCACAGGGTAATCAGCCCCAGCATTTT
NA,TRBJ2-6,TRBV5-1,16,few,CASSPGDRTGANVLTF,TGCGCCAGCAGCCCAGGCGACAGGACTGGGGCCAACGTCCTGACTTTC
TRBD1,TRBJ1-2,TRBV28,12,NA,CASSLSQGQAYF,TGTGCCAGCAGTTTAAGCCAGGGACAGGCATACTTC
NA,TRBJ2-1,TRBV19,13,NA,CASSKVTYNEQFF,TGTGCCAGTAGTAAAGTTACTTACAATGAGCAGTTCTTC
NA,TRBJ1-2,TRBV27,13,NA,CASSSSLQGGYTF,TGTGCCAGCAGTTCATCTCTTCAGGGTGGCTACACCTTC
TRBD1,TRBJ1-1,TRBV6-5,15,NA,CASSLTGVVNTEAFF,TGTGCCAGCAGCCTTACAGGGGTGGTGAACACTGAAGCTTTCTTT
NA,TRBJ1-5,TRBV19,14,NA,CASSIGGAIQPQHF,TGTGCCAGTAGTATAGGCGGGGCTATACAGCCCCAGCATTTT
TRBD1,TRBJ2-5,TRBV29-1,13,NA,CSVRTGGEETQYF,TGCAGCGTCCGGACAGGGGGCGAGGAGACCCAGTACTTC
NA,TRBJ2-3,TRBV6-4,15,NA,CASSVQQGGTDTQYF,TGTGCCAGCAGTGTCCAACAGGGAGGGACAGATACGCAGTATTTT
NA,TRBJ2-1,TRBV5-1,14,NA,CASSLVPGRNEQFF,TGCGCCAGCAGCTTAGTACCAGGGCGCAATGAGCAGTTCTTC
TRBD2,TRBJ2-1,TRBV25-1,17,NA,CASSDRRGLADYNEQFF,TGTGCCAGCAGTGACCGAAGGGGACTAGCGGATTACAATGAGCAGTTCTTC
TRBD2,TRBJ2-1,TRBV28,12,NA,CACLGGRGEQFF,TGTGCCTGCCTTGGGGGGAGGGGTGAGCAGTTCTTC
TRBD2,TRBJ2-7,TRBV27,15,NA,CASSLRTSGHYEQYF,TGTGCCAGCAGTTTAAGGACTAGCGGGCACTACGAGCAGTACTTC
NA,TRBJ2-7,TRBV4-1,16,NA,CASSQVGGTGKTEQYF,TGCGCCAGCAGCCAAGTAGGCGGGACGGGGAAGACCGAGCAGTACTTC
NA,TRBJ2-3,TRBV6-6,15,NA,CASSDPGTPADTQYF,TGTGCCAGCAGCGACCCCGGGACTCCGGCAGATACGCAGTATTTT
TRBD1,TRBJ1-2,TRBV4-1,19,NA,CASSQTLDRAVFLNYGYTF,TGCGCCAGCAGCCAAACGTTAGACAGGGCGGTGTTCCTGAACTATGGCTACACCTTC
NA,TRBJ1-1,TRBV28,15,NA,CASSLAGPMNTEAFF,TGTGCCAGCAGTTTAGCAGGGCCCATGAACACTGAAGCTTTCTTT
NA,TRBJ1-1,TRBV27,14,few,CASSFQAMNTEAFF,TGTGCCAGCAGTTTTCAGGCTATGAACACTGAAGCTTTCTTT
TRBD1,TRBJ2-3,TRBV4-2,17,NA,CASSQVDRGTSTDTQYF,TGTGCCAGCAGCCAGGTAGACAGGGGGACTAGCACAGATACGCAGTATTTT
TRBD2,TRBJ2-7,TRBV10-3,17,NA,CATGTEAGEAPSYEQYF,TGTGCCACCGGGACGGAAGCGGGAGAGGCTCCTTCCTACGAGCAGTACTTC
TRBD2,TRBJ2-1,TRBV7-9,15,NA,CASSLSGRLYNEQFF,TGTGCCAGCAGCTTAAGCGGGAGGCTTTACAATGAGCAGTTCTTC
NA,TRBJ2-2,TRBV27,13,NA,CASSLLAGGELFF,TGTGCCAGCAGTCTTTTAGCTGGTGGGGAGCTGTTTTTT
NA,TRBJ2-5,TRBV5-1,17,NA,CASSLIHARTEEETQYF,TGCGCCAGCAGCTTGATTCATGCGCGAACTGAGGAAGAGACCCAGTACTTC
NA,TRBJ1-1,TRBV25-1,13,NA,CATLGGGRTEAFF,TGTGCCACGCTGGGTGGGGGCCGCACTGAAGCTTTCTTT
TRBD1,TRBJ1-5,TRBV27,16,NA,CASSPREGASNQPQHF,TGTGCCAGCAGTCCTCGTGAGGGGGCGTCAAATCAGCCCCAGCATTTT
NA,TRBJ2-7,TRBV4-1,13,few,CASSQAPGYEQYF,TGCGCCAGCAGCCAAGCTCCCGGCTACGAGCAGTACTTC
NA,TRBJ1-1,TRBV27,14,NA,CASSFGQLGAEAFF,TGTGCCAGCAGTTTCGGGCAACTAGGCGCTGAAGCTTTCTTT
TRBD1,TRBJ2-1,TRBV10-1,15,NA,CASISDRAGDNEQFF,TGCGCCAGCATCAGTGACAGGGCTGGAGATAATGAGCAGTTCTTC
NA,TRBJ1-1,TRBV6-5,14,NA,CASSYSWQNTEAFF,TGTGCCAGCAGTTACTCGTGGCAAAACACTGAAGCTTTCTTT
TRBD2,TRBJ2-7,TRBV9,15,NA,CASSVGAGLSYEQYF,TGTGCCAGCAGCGTAGGAGCGGGGCTCTCCTACGAGCAGTACTTC